These 16 T cell receptor beta chains were sequenced from one sample in a study of response to subunit inactivated influenza vaccine. TCRdb itself ran the RT-PCR reads through MiXCR, one entry per CDR3 protein. The data hold more than 450,000 distinct CDR3 sequences, with under 9% observed a single time. The specimen comprised PBMCs from blood, sampled around 25 months after vaccination. The receptors come from a man aged 50-75 years who received an inactivated influenza vaccine.

This clonotype was found a few times. This chain uses TRBV25-1 with TRBJ2-1; 11 bases fit TRBD2. The CDR3 totals 15 residues. V was clipped by 6 bases and J by 7 bases; unmatched bases: 8. The germline CDR1 and CDR2 sequences are MGHDK and SYGVNS. CDR3: CASSSGTSGQNEQFF. CDR3 coding DNA: TGTGCCAGCAGCTCCGGGACTAGCGGACAAAATGAGCAGTTCTTC.

This clonotype occurred many times. The genes are TRBV5-1 and TRBJ2-5, with D maybe TRBD1 (5 bases). CDR1 and CDR2 from the germline V gene are SGHRS and YFSETQ. Trimming left V 0 bases short and J 2 bases short, with 17 bases between. There are 17 residues in the CDR3. CDR3 loop: CASSLAVLGTGQETQYF. CDR3 nucleotide sequence: TGCGCCAGCAGCTTGGCAGTGTTAGGAACAGGACAAGAGACCCAGTACTTC.

The V call is TRBV5-6, the J call TRBJ2-1, with D possibly being TRBD2 (6 bases). CDR1 is SGHDT and CDR2 is YYEEEE in the germline V gene. V gave up 4 bases and J gave up 6 bases, with 20 bases separating them. The CDR3 spans 16 residues. CDR3 in amino acids: CASSTTGLGGGNEQFF. CDR3 nucleotides: TGTGCCAGCAGCACCACGGGACTCGGGGGAGGCAATGAGCAGTTCTTC.

This clonotype has ten or more counts. The chain uses TRBV6-1 and TRBJ1-2, with D possibly matching TRBD1 (5 bases). Trimming left V 4 bases short and J 0 bases short, with 12 bases between. The CDR3 contains 15 residues. CDR1 MNHNS and CDR2 SASEGT come from the germline V gene. Here the CDR3 reads CASSADLTANYGYTF. CDR3 DNA: TGTGCCAGCAGTGCCGACCTGACAGCTAACTATGGCTACACCTTC.

This clonotype has just a few counts. The chain combines TRBV18 with TRBJ2-5, with D tentatively TRBD1 (5 bases). CDR3 length: 14 amino acids. Germline CDR1 and CDR2: KGHSH and LQKENI. Trimming cost V 1 base and J 1 base, with 7 bases left between them. The CDR3 here is CASSPQGFQETQYF. CDR3 in DNA: TGTGCCAGCTCACCACAGGGGTTCCAAGAGACCCAGTACTTC.

The genes are TRBV6-1 and TRBJ2-5, with 10 positions matching TRBD1. V shed 6 bases and J 0 bases; nucleotides not matched to a gene: 4. The V gene's germline CDR1 is MNHNS and CDR2 SASEGT. The CDR3 length is 15 residues. CDR3 sequence: CASRWGQGYQETQYF. As DNA, the CDR3 is TGTGCCAGCAGATGGGGACAGGGGTACCAAGAGACCCAGTACTTC.

As regards this clonotype: One junction end disagrees with the germline gene, perhaps due to a read error. The V call is TRBV7-7, the J call TRBJ2-1, with D uncertain. Germline V gene lookup returns CDR1 SSHAT and CDR2 FNYEAQ (reference sequence). The CDR3 sequence is 14 residues long. The CDR3 sequence: CASSKNPQSYEQFF. CDR3 coding DNA: TGTGCTAGCAGCAAAAACCCCCAGTCATATGAGCAGTTCTTC. Using reference TRBV7-7 and TRBJ2-1 for the parts outside the CDR3, the full variable domain is GAGVSQSPRYKVTKRGQDVTLRCDPISSHATLYWYQQALGQGPEFLTYFNYEAQPDKSGLPSDRFSAERPEGSISTLTIQRTEQRDSAMYRCASSKNPQSYEQFFGPGTRLTVL.

The chain employs TRBV27 and TRBJ2-1; 7 bases line up with TRBD2. Germline V gene data show CDR1 as MNHEY and CDR2 as SMNVEV (reference sequence). The CDR3 has 13 residues. With 6 bases clipped from V and 4 bases from J, the junction kept 3 bases outside the gene matches. Here the CDR3 DNA reads TGTGCCAGCAGGGGACTAATTTACAATGAGCAGTTCTTC. Encoded protein: CASRGLIYNEQFF.

At least ten counts were recorded for this clonotype. The chain joins TRBV5-1 to TRBJ2-2, with 10 positions matching TRBD1. The trim removed 4 bases at V and 6 bases at J, leaving 6 bases unmatched. The germline CDR1 and CDR2 sequences are SGHRS and YFSETQ. CDR3 length: 15 amino acids. CDR3 sequence (DNA): TGCGCCAGCAGCCCGGACAGGGGGAGGGCCGGGGAGCTGTTTTTT. Its protein is CASSPDRGRAGELFF.

This chain uses TRBV7-2 with TRBJ2-1, with 10 nucleotides matching TRBD2. The CDR3 is made up of 16 amino acids. Germline V gene lookup returns CDR1 SGHTA and CDR2 FQGNSA. With 3 bases clipped from V and 2 bases from J, the junction kept 4 bases outside the gene matches. The DNA for the CDR3 is TGTGCCAGCAGCTTGGGTAGCGGGGGGACCTACAATGAGCAGTTCTTC. Amino acids: CASSLGSGGTYNEQFF.

This clonotype was recorded at least ten times. J is TRBJ1-1 and V is TRBV20-1; D is unclear. CDR1 is DFQATT and CDR2 is SNEGSKA in the germline V gene (reference sequence). V shed 0 bases and J shed 1 base, with 6 bases lying between them. The CDR3 extends over 13 amino acids. CDR3 DNA: TGCAGTGCTAGAGATATGAGGAACACTGAAGCTTTCTTT. It yields the protein CSARDMRNTEAFF.

The gene calls are TRBV11-2 and TRBJ1-3, with 8 bases that match TRBD1. With V trimmed by 2 bases and J by 0 bases, 9 bases remained unmatched. Per the germline V gene, CDR1 is SGHAT and CDR2 is FQNNGV. CDR3 size: 18 residues. CDR3 DNA: TGTGCCAGCAGCTTATATAGGGACAGGTCCTCCTCTGGAAACACCATATATTTT. It codes for CASSLYRDRSSSGNTIYF.

This clonotype was detected only a few times. The genes are TRBV28 and TRBJ2-1; TRBD1 matches 9 bases. J lost 1 base, V lost 6 bases, and 25 bases had no gene match. CDR3 length: 22 amino acids. Germline V gives CDR1 MDHEN, CDR2 SYDVKM. CDR3 coding DNA: TGTGCCAGCAGCCTTCCCATCGGGGGTGGGACAGGGTATTGGACGTCCTACAATGAGCAGTTCTTC. Residues: CASSLPIGGGTGYWTSYNEQFF.

The genes are TRBV5-6 and TRBJ2-3; the D gene is possibly TRBD2 (6 bases). Germline CDR1 is SGHDT and CDR2 is YYEEEE. This CDR3 is built from 16 residues. V gave up 0 bases and J gave up 5 bases, with 16 bases separating them. Here the CDR3 DNA reads TGTGCCAGCAGCTTGGGCCTGGGGGGTGGTGGAGATACGCAGTATTTT. As protein: CASSLGLGGGGDTQYF.

This clonotype was found a few times. V gene TRBV7-9 combines with J gene TRBJ2-6, with D possibly being TRBD1 or TRBD2 (5 bases each). The V end was cut by 4 bases, the J end by 1 base, with 8 bases between. Germline V lookup: CDR1 SEHNR, CDR2 FQNEAQ (reference sequence). CDR3 length equals 15 residues. CDR3 nucleotide sequence: TGTGCCAGCAGCTCGGGACGATCTGGGGCCAACGTCCTGACTTTC. Translating it yields CASSSGRSGANVLTF.

This chain links TRBV6-2 or TRBV6-3 with TRBJ2-2; no definite D call. V was shortened by 8 bases and J by 2 bases, with 9 bases between the two germline ends. This CDR3 spans 13 amino acids. Germline V gives CDR1 MNHEY, CDR2 SVGEGT. The CDR3 reads CASRQVNTGELFF. The CDR3 nucleotides are TGTGCCAGCCGACAAGTCAACACCGGGGAGCTGTTTTTT.